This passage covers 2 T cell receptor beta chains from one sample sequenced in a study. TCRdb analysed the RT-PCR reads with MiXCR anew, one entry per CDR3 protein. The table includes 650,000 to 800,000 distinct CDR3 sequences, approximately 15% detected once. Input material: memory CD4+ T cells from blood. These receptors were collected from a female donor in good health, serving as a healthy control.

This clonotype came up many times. CDR3 bases: TGCAGTGCTCTCCGACTAGCGGGAGGGAGTGATACGCAGTATTTT. It specifies CSALRLAGGSDTQYF. This chain connects TRBV20-1 to TRBJ2-3; 14 bases map to TRBD2. The CDR3 length is 15 residues. CDR1 and CDR2 from the germline V gene are DFQATT and SNEGSKA (reference sequence). J gave up 6 bases and V 5 bases, and 7 bases lay outside the gene matches.

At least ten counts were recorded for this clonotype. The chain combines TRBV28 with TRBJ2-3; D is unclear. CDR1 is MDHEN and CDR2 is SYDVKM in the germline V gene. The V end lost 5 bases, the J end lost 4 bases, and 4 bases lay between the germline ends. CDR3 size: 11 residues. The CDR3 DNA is TGTGCCAGCAGTGGTGCAGATACGCAGTATTTT. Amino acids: CASSGADTQYF.